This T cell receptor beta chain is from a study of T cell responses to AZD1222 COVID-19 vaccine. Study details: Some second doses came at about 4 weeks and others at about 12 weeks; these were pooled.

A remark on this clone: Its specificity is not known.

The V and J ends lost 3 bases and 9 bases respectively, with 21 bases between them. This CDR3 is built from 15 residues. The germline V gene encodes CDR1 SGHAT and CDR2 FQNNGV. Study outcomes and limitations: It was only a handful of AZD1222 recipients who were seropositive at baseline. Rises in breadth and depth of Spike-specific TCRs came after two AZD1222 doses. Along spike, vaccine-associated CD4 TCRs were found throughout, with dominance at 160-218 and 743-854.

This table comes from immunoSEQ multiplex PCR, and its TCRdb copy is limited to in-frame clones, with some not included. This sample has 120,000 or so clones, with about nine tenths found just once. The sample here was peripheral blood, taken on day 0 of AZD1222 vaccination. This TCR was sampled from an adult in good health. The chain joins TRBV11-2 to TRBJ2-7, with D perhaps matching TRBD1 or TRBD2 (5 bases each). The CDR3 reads CASSFRGYEQSSQYF. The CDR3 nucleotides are TGTGCCAGCAGCTTCCGGGGCTACGAGCAGTCCTCGCAGTACTTC.